These T cell receptor beta chains were read from a single sample in a study of radiotherapy plus CTLA-4 blockade in lung cancer. Generated by immunoSEQ multiplex PCR, the TCRdb table keeps only in-frame clones and is missing some. The data show about 51,000 clones, with 77% seen just once and 2% to 3% held by the top ten. The sequenced sample was peripheral blood, obtained from a patient treated with radiotherapy plus ipilimumab. These receptors were collected from a human donor with non-small cell lung cancer whose response to radiotherapy plus ipilimumab could not be evaluated. Each CDR3 is given with its conserved first and last residue. The D gene is left open where the match is weak. Some rows have no size entry. The others give once, few or many, or a class for an expanded clone.

size: NA
J: TRBJ1-5
length: 18
V: TRBV28
D: TRBD1
CDR3: CASPPHSSGQGALQPQHF
DNA: TGTGCCAGCCCTCCTCACAGCTCGGGACAGGGGGCGCTGCAGCCCCAGCATTTT

size: NA
J: TRBJ2-3
length: 14
V: TRBV5-6
D: NA
CDR3: CASRLDPPTNTQYF
DNA: TGTGCCAGCAGGCTGGATCCCCCGACAAATACGCAGTATTTT

size: NA
J: TRBJ1-1
length: 13
V: TRBV5-1
D: NA
CDR3: CASSLTDNTEAFF
DNA: TGCGCCAGCAGTCTCACAGATAACACTGAAGCTTTCTTT

size: few
J: TRBJ2-6
length: 14
V: TRBV29-1
D: NA
CDR3: CSVEQGSGANVLTF
DNA: TGCAGCGTTGAGCAGGGCTCTGGGGCCAACGTCCTGACTTTC

size: NA
J: TRBJ2-7
length: 16
V: TRBV6-1
D: TRBD2
CDR3: CASSEALASGRNEQYF
DNA: TGTGCCAGCAGTGAAGCGCTGGCTAGCGGGAGGAACGAGCAGTACTTC

size: few
J: TRBJ1-6
length: 14
V: TRBV9
D: NA
CDR3: CASTPGHNNSPLHF
DNA: TGTGCCAGCACCCCGGGACATAATAATTCACCCCTCCACTTT

size: NA
J: TRBJ1-2
length: 13
V: TRBV28
D: TRBD1
CDR3: CASNLGRGLGYTF
DNA: TGTGCCAGCAACCTGGGTAGGGGGCTTGGCTACACCTTC

size: once
J: TRBJ2-2
length: 17
V: TRBV27
D: TRBD2
CDR3: CATASPSGTSGAGELFF
DNA: TGTGCCACCGCCTCCCCCTCAGGGACTAGCGGCGCCGGGGAGCTGTTTTTT

size: NA
J: TRBJ2-3
length: 12
V: TRBV7-2
D: NA
CDR3: CASSRDTDTQYF
DNA: TGTGCCAGCAGCCGGGACACAGATACGCAGTATTTT

size: few
J: TRBJ2-1
length: 15
V: TRBV13
D: TRBD2
CDR3: CASSLRTSGYNEQFF
DNA: TGTGCCAGCAGCCTACGGACTAGCGGGTACAATGAGCAGTTCTTC

size: few
J: TRBJ2-7
length: 13
V: TRBV29-1
D: TRBD1
CDR3: CSVLTGSSYEQYF
DNA: TGCAGCGTCTTGACAGGGAGCTCCTACGAGCAGTACTTC

size: NA
J: TRBJ2-1
length: 12
V: TRBV30
D: NA
CDR3: CAWSVWSNEQFF
DNA: TGTGCCTGGAGTGTATGGAGTAATGAGCAGTTCTTC

size: once
J: TRBJ2-1
length: 14
V: TRBV18
D: NA
CDR3: CASSPSQVNNEQFF
DNA: TGTGCCAGCTCACCATCACAGGTAAACAATGAGCAGTTCTTC

size: NA
J: TRBJ2-1
length: 13
V: TRBV29-1
D: NA
CDR3: CSVEGGGTNEQFF
DNA: TGCAGCGTTGAAGGGGGCGGGACCAATGAGCAGTTCTTC

size: NA
J: TRBJ2-3
length: 14
V: TRBV23-1
D: TRBD2
CDR3: CASSGLGVTDTQYF
DNA: TGCGCCAGCAGTGGACTAGGTGTAACAGATACGCAGTATTTT

size: NA
J: TRBJ1-2
length: 14
V: TRBV19
D: TRBD1
CDR3: CASKLGQGNYGYTF
DNA: TGTGCCAGTAAATTGGGACAGGGAAACTATGGCTACACCTTC

size: NA
J: TRBJ1-2
length: 14
V: TRBV28
D: NA
CDR3: CASSSRDNNYGYTF
DNA: TGTGCCAGCAGTTCCCGGGACAATAACTATGGCTACACCTTC

size: NA
J: TRBJ1-1
length: 15
V: TRBV18
D: NA
CDR3: CASSPTDSPNTEAFF
DNA: TGTGCCAGCTCACCAACGGACAGCCCGAACACTGAAGCTTTCTTT

size: few
J: TRBJ2-1
length: 13
V: TRBV6-5
D: TRBD2
CDR3: CASSYGLVNEQFF
DNA: TGTGCCAGCAGTTACGGACTAGTAAATGAGCAGTTCTTC

size: NA
J: TRBJ1-2
length: 15
V: TRBV27
D: NA
CDR3: CASSSIRQANYGYTF
DNA: TGTGCCAGCAGTTCGATACGACAGGCTAACTATGGCTACACCTTC

size: NA
J: TRBJ2-2
length: 17
V: TRBV15
D: NA
CDR3: CATSRGSGGGGTGELFF
DNA: TGTGCCACCAGCAGAGGAAGTGGGGGCGGCGGCACCGGGGAGCTGTTTTTT

size: NA
J: TRBJ2-2
length: 14
V: TRBV7-9
D: NA
CDR3: CASSRPGVGGELFF
DNA: TGTGCCAGCAGCCGACCAGGGGTTGGCGGGGAGCTGTTTTTT

size: few
J: TRBJ1-1
length: 15
V: TRBV19
D: TRBD1
CDR3: CASSRTGGAYTEAFF
DNA: TGTGCCAGTAGTAGAACAGGGGGCGCTTACACTGAAGCTTTCTTT

size: NA
J: TRBJ1-4
length: 13
V: TRBV7-3
D: TRBD1
CDR3: CASSLYPNIGQGF
DNA: TGTGCCAGCAGCTTATACCCCAACATCGGACAGGGTTTT

size: NA
J: TRBJ1-5
length: 15
V: TRBV27
D: NA
CDR3: CASSFGGVSNQPQHF
DNA: TGTGCCAGCAGTTTCGGGGGGGTGAGCAATCAGCCCCAGCATTTT

size: NA
J: TRBJ2-7
length: 18
V: TRBV28
D: NA
CDR3: CASSFGLGGRHLSYEQYF
DNA: TGTGCCAGCAGTTTTGGGCTAGGGGGACGACACCTCTCCTACGAGCAGTACTTC

size: NA
J: TRBJ1-2
length: 14
V: TRBV28
D: NA
CDR3: CASSLLGRWYGYTF
DNA: TGTGCCAGCAGTTTATTGGGCAGGTGGTATGGCTACACCTTC

size: NA
J: TRBJ2-2
length: 15
V: TRBV18
D: NA
CDR3: CASSPPPRGAGELFF
DNA: TGTGCCAGCTCACCACCCCCCAGGGGAGCCGGGGAGCTGTTTTTT

size: NA
J: TRBJ1-1
length: 17
V: TRBV30
D: NA
CDR3: CAWSLGGGPAIGTEAFF
DNA: TGTGCCTGGAGCCTAGGGGGGGGCCCCGCGATAGGCACTGAAGCTTTCTTT

size: NA
J: TRBJ2-1
length: 14
V: TRBV29-1
D: TRBD2
CDR3: CSVYLREAHNEQFF
DNA: TGCAGCGTTTATTTGCGGGAGGCTCACAATGAGCAGTTCTTC

size: NA
J: TRBJ1-5
length: 14
V: TRBV2
D: TRBD1
CDR3: CASSAQGNNQPQHF
DNA: TGTGCCAGCAGTGCACAGGGGAACAATCAGCCCCAGCATTTT

size: NA
J: TRBJ1-2
length: 15
V: TRBV28
D: NA
CDR3: CASSLIIQRYYGYTF
DNA: TGTGCCAGCAGTTTAATCATTCAGCGTTATTATGGCTACACCTTC

size: few
J: TRBJ2-7
length: 16
V: TRBV5-1
D: NA
CDR3: CASSPAKTGSNYEQYF
DNA: TGCGCCAGCAGCCCCGCTAAAACAGGTTCCAACTACGAGCAGTACTTC

size: NA
J: TRBJ1-4
length: 18
V: TRBV7-8
D: TRBD1
CDR3: CASSTRTGRPIHNEKLFF
DNA: TGTGCCAGCAGCACCCGGACAGGACGTCCTATACACAATGAAAAACTGTTTTTT

size: NA
J: TRBJ1-4
length: 18
V: TRBV9
D: TRBD1
CDR3: CASSVGIGGTGGGEKLFF
DNA: TGTGCCAGCAGCGTAGGGATCGGTGGGACAGGGGGCGGCGAAAAACTGTTTTTT

size: once
J: TRBJ1-4
length: 14
V: TRBV2
D: NA
CDR3: CASRVQGFDEKLFF
DNA: TGTGCCAGCAGGGTCCAGGGGTTTGATGAAAAACTGTTTTTT

size: NA
J: TRBJ2-7
length: 13
V: TRBV29-1
D: NA
CDR3: CSVMSGRSNEQYF
DNA: TGCAGCGTTATGTCCGGGAGAAGCAACGAGCAGTACTTC

size: NA
J: TRBJ1-5
length: 14
V: TRBV9
D: NA
CDR3: CASSPGGRDQPQHF
DNA: TGTGCCAGCTCACCTGGGGGCAGGGACCAGCCCCAGCATTTT

size: NA
J: TRBJ2-1
length: 13
V: TRBV11-2
D: NA
CDR3: CASSLGAFGEQFF
DNA: TGTGCCAGCAGCCTAGGAGCTTTTGGTGAGCAGTTCTTC

size: NA
J: TRBJ2-5
length: 14
V: TRBV7-7
D: TRBD2
CDR3: CASSERLAGETQYF
DNA: TGTGCCAGCAGCGAACGACTAGCGGGGGAGACCCAGTACTTC

size: NA
J: TRBJ2-1
length: 14
V: TRBV5-1
D: NA
CDR3: CASSFYSPDNEQFF
DNA: TGCGCCAGCAGCTTTTACAGCCCCGACAATGAGCAGTTCTTC

size: NA
J: TRBJ2-1
length: 16
V: TRBV7-9
D: TRBD2
CDR3: CASSLALAGSYNEQFF
DNA: TGTGCCAGCAGCTTAGCCCTAGCGGGGTCCTACAATGAGCAGTTCTTC

size: NA
J: TRBJ1-1
length: 14
V: TRBV28
D: NA
CDR3: CASSTTRGVIEAFF
DNA: TGTGCCAGCAGCACCACCCGGGGGGTTATTGAAGCTTTCTTT

size: once
J: TRBJ2-7
length: 13
V: TRBV7-2
D: NA
CDR3: CASSSQRGYEQYF
DNA: TGTGCCAGCAGCTCCCAACGCGGTTACGAGCAGTACTTC

size: NA
J: TRBJ1-3
length: 13
V: TRBV30
D: NA
CDR3: CAWSVAGGNTIYF
DNA: TGTGCCTGGAGTGTAGCAGGGGGAAACACCATATATTTT

size: NA
J: TRBJ2-4
length: 16
V: TRBV6-6
D: NA
CDR3: CASSYNPGTGANIQYF
DNA: TGTGCCAGCAGTTACAACCCCGGCACAGGAGCGAACATTCAGTACTTC

size: NA
J: TRBJ1-2
length: 13
V: TRBV29-1
D: TRBD1
CDR3: CSVRQGAGYGYTF
DNA: TGCAGCGTCCGACAGGGGGCAGGGTATGGCTACACCTTC

size: NA
J: TRBJ1-1
length: 14
V: TRBV27
D: NA
CDR3: CASSVAVGNTEAFF
DNA: TGTGCCAGCAGTGTCGCGGTGGGGAACACTGAAGCTTTCTTT

size: few
J: TRBJ1-3
length: 15
V: TRBV7-9
D: NA
CDR3: CASSEIQGTGNTIYF
DNA: TGTGCCAGCAGCGAAATACAGGGTACGGGAAACACCATATATTTC

size: once
J: TRBJ2-7
length: 14
V: TRBV19
D: NA
CDR3: CASREQASSYEQYF
DNA: TGTGCCAGTAGAGAACAGGCGAGCTCCTACGAGCAGTACTTC

size: NA
J: TRBJ2-5
length: 11
V: TRBV29-1
D: NA
CDR3: CSVGPGETQYF
DNA: TGCAGCGTTGGCCCAGGGGAGACCCAGTACTTC